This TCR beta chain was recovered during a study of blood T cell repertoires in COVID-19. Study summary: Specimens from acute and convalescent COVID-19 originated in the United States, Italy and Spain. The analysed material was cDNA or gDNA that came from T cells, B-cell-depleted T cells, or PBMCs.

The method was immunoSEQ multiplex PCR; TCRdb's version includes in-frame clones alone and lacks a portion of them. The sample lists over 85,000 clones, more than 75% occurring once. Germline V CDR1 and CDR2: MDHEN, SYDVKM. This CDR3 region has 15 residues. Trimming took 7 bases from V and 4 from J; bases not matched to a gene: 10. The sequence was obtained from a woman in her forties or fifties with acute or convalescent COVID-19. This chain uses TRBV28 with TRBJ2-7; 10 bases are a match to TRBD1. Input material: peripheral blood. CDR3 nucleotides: TGTGCCAGCACTGGAACCCCGGACAGGGGGTACGAGCAGTACTTC. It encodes CASTGTPDRGYEQYF.